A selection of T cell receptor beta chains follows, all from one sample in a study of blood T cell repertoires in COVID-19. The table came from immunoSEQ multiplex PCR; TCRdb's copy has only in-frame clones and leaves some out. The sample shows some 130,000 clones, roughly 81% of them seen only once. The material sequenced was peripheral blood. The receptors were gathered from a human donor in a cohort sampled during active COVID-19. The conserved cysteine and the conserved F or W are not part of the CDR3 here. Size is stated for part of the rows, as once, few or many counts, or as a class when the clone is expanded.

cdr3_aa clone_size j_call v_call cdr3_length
ASSLYTGEQY . TRBJ2-7 TRBV5-1 10
ASSFPDRGHRNEKLF . TRBJ1-4 TRBV7-9 15
ASSVGGTWKETQY . TRBJ2-5 TRBV11-2 13
ASSEAPVSSYEQY . TRBJ2-7 TRBV6-1 13
ASSEGLGQGASGNTIY . TRBJ1-3 TRBV6-1 16
ASSLTEWGGPETQY . TRBJ2-5 TRBV5-6 14
ASTSGGAFYNEQF . TRBJ2-1 TRBV5-1 13
ASSLSVDSGPQH few TRBJ1-5 TRBV5-1 12
ASSQDLRQGNQPQH . TRBJ1-5 TRBV4-1 14
ASSSLRGRTF . TRBJ1-1 TRBV27 10
ASSPRPHRGTEAF . TRBJ1-1 TRBV18 13
ASSPTRGQGNTEAF . TRBJ1-1 TRBV18 14
ASRAGVGSEQF . TRBJ2-1 TRBV6-5 11
ASSLSGANVLT . TRBJ2-6 TRBV18 11
ASSLDRGDTEAF . TRBJ1-1 TRBV5-1 12
ASSLGGTPREQY . TRBJ2-7 TRBV5-4 12
ASSLIQDTEAF . TRBJ1-1 TRBV12-3/TRBV12-4 11
ASSVDRVMSPLH . TRBJ1-6 TRBV2 12
ASSTPGQDNYEQY . TRBJ2-7 TRBV21-1 13
SVEIYTEAF . TRBJ1-1 TRBV29-1 9
AWSKGVGNQPQH . TRBJ1-5 TRBV30 12
ASTSGLDYEQY . TRBJ2-7 TRBV6-5 11
ASSEAGGAHNEQF . TRBJ2-1 TRBV2 13
ASRTSGWGDTQY . TRBJ2-3 TRBV5-8 12
ASNSGGVGETQY . TRBJ2-5 TRBV6-5 12
ASSLAPFTGSLSDEQF once TRBJ2-1 TRBV7-6 16
ASSLTGGGTEAF . TRBJ1-1 TRBV11-2 12
ASSPGGGAAGELF few TRBJ2-2 TRBV18 13
ASSNIGDRVVEKLF . TRBJ1-4 TRBV5-4 14
AWSVGTVYEQY . TRBJ2-7 TRBV30 11
ASSTDTYSYNEQF . TRBJ2-1 TRBV2 13
AGRGGSSGNTIY . TRBJ1-3 TRBV2 12
ASRLGLGETQY once TRBJ2-5 TRBV6-5 11
ASSLEGGGNQPQH . TRBJ1-5 TRBV5-1 13
ASMGQGMGGGYT . TRBJ1-2 TRBV4-1 12
ASSSVAKNIQY . TRBJ2-4 TRBV7-2 11
ASSRRGGSRLTDTQY few TRBJ2-3 TRBV5-6 15
ASSQVEQHGYT . TRBJ1-2 TRBV4-2 11
ASSFSGGLNTDTQY . TRBJ2-3 TRBV7-9 14
AIRATGTGNEKLF . TRBJ1-4 TRBV10-3 13
ASRPGGVVTGELF . TRBJ2-2 TRBV27 13
ATRQGASADYGYT once TRBJ1-2 TRBV6-5 13
ASSVQGTGANVLT . TRBJ2-6 TRBV9 13
ASSPRTGGTGELF . TRBJ2-2 TRBV2 13
ASRGTVEAF . TRBJ1-1 TRBV28 9
ASTKGTYEQY . TRBJ2-7 TRBV6-5 10